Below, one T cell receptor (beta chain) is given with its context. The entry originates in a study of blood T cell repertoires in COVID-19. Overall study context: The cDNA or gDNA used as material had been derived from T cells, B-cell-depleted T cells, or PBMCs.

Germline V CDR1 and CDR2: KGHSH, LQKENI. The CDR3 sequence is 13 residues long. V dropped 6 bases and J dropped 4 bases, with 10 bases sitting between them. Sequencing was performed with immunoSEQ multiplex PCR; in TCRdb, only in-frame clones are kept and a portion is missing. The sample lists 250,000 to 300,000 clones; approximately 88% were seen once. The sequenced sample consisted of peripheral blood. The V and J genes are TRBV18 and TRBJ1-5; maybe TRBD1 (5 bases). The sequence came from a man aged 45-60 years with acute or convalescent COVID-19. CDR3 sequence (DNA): TGTGCCAGCTCCCCGGACATGAATCAGCCCCAGCATTTT. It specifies CASSPDMNQPQHF.